A selection of T cell receptor beta chains follows, all from one sample in a study of CD4 and CD8 cells across lung adenocarcinoma regions. TCRdb reprocessed the PCR reads via MiXCR and lists one record per CDR3 protein. The sample contains roughly 13,000 distinct CDR3 sequences, roughly 56% of which appear only once. Sequenced input: CD8+ T cells from the margin of a lung tumor. These receptors were obtained from a female donor with lung adenocarcinoma. The CD4 and CD8 labels of this study may be unreliable. Both conserved end residues are part of each CDR3. A D gene is named only where the DNA matches it firmly. Size tells how often a clone was seen (once, few, many) or the class of an expanded clone, and some rows leave it out.

V: TRBV6-5; J: TRBJ2-5; D: -; size: few; DNA: TGTGCCAGCAGTTATAGGCCTACAGGGCTCCGGGAGACCCAGTACTTC; CDR3: CASSYRPTGLRETQYF
V: TRBV6-1; J: TRBJ2-5; D: -; size: few; DNA: TGTGCCAGCAGTGAAATGAGACGGCCGGAGACCCAGTACTTC; CDR3: CASSEMRRPETQYF
V: TRBV6-1; J: TRBJ1-2; D: TRBD1; size: few; DNA: TGTGCCAGCAGTAGACAGGGGGGAGCTAACTATGGCTACACCTTC; CDR3: CASSRQGGANYGYTF
V: TRBV6-1; J: TRBJ2-4; D: -; size: -; DNA: TGTGCCAGCAGGCCGGGGCTGGGGGCCAAAGACATGCAGTACTTC; CDR3: CASRPGLGAKDMQYF
V: TRBV6-4; J: TRBJ2-3; D: TRBD2; size: -; DNA: TGTGCCAGCAGTGACTCTAGCGGGGGGGCAGAGACCCAGTATTTC; CDR3: CASSDSSGGAETQYF
V: TRBV27; J: TRBJ2-1; D: TRBD2; size: -; DNA: TGTGCCAGCAGCTCTATCACTGGCCCAGCGGGAGTTTTTGAGCAGTTCTTC; CDR3: CASSSITGPAGVFEQFF
V: TRBV7-6; J: TRBJ1-1; D: -; size: many; DNA: TGTGCCAGCAGCTCTCAGGAAAACACTGAAGCTTTCTTT; CDR3: CASSSQENTEAFF
V: TRBV6-5; J: TRBJ2-2; D: -; size: -; DNA: TGTGCCAGCAGTTCAGACAGATACACCGGGGAGCTGTTTTTT; CDR3: CASSSDRYTGELFF
V: TRBV6-5; J: TRBJ2-7; D: TRBD2; size: many; DNA: TGTGCCAGCAGGAGGGGACTAGCGGGGGGGCGGTCCTACGAGCAGTACTTC; CDR3: CASRRGLAGGRSYEQYF
V: TRBV23-1; J: TRBJ2-3; D: TRBD2; size: -; DNA: TGCGCCAGCAGCCACCTGTCTAGCGGGGGACTGGATACGCAGTATTTT; CDR3: CASSHLSSGGLDTQYF
V: TRBV7-6; J: TRBJ2-1; D: TRBD2; size: -; DNA: TGTGCCAGCAGCTTAGGCGTGGGGTCTAGCGGTGAGCAGTTCTTC; CDR3: CASSLGVGSSGEQFF
V: TRBV3-1; J: TRBJ2-5; D: -; size: -; DNA: TGTGCCAGCAGCCAACGTGATTGGGGGAGGTCCCAAGAGACCCAGTACTTC; CDR3: CASSQRDWGRSQETQYF
V: TRBV6-1; J: TRBJ2-7; D: -; size: few; DNA: TGTGCCAGCAGTGAAACTTACGTAGTCTACGAGCAGTACTTC; CDR3: CASSETYVVYEQYF
V: TRBV27; J: TRBJ2-4; D: -; size: -; DNA: TGTGCCAGCAGGGCGATAGCCAAAAACATTCAGTACTTC; CDR3: CASRAIAKNIQYF
V: TRBV6-5; J: TRBJ2-1; D: TRBD1; size: few; DNA: TGTGCCAGCAGTTCACTTTCTGGGGACAGGGGGCGGAATGAGCAGTTCTTC; CDR3: CASSSLSGDRGRNEQFF
V: TRBV4-2; J: TRBJ1-5; D: -; size: few; DNA: TGTGCCAGCAGCCAAGATTTGGGGGGCTCATATAGCAATCAGCCCCAGCATTTT; CDR3: CASSQDLGGSYSNQPQHF
V: TRBV7-6; J: TRBJ2-5; D: -; size: -; DNA: TGTGCCAGCGGGGGGGGGGGGGGGGGCGACCAAGATACCCAGTATTTC; CDR3: CASGGGGGGDQDTQYF
V: TRBV6-1; J: TRBJ1-3; D: -; size: many; DNA: TGTGCCAGCAGTGACGGTCCCTCTGGAAACACCATATATTTT; CDR3: CASSDGPSGNTIYF
V: TRBV30; J: TRBJ2-2; D: TRBD2; size: many; DNA: TGTGCCTGGAGAGGGACTAGGAACACCGGGGAGCTGTTTTTT; CDR3: CAWRGTRNTGELFF
V: TRBV6-1; J: TRBJ2-5; D: TRBD1; size: -; DNA: TGTGCCAGCGGGAGGACAGGGAGTGACCCAGAGACGCAGTACTTC; CDR3: CASGRTGSDPETQYF
V: TRBV10-1; J: TRBJ2-5; D: -; size: -; DNA: TGTGCGAGCAGCGGAGGCGATCAACCAGAGACCCAGTACTTC; CDR3: CASSGGDQPETQYF
V: TRBV6-1; J: TRBJ1-3; D: -; size: -; DNA: TGTGCCAGCAGCCCCACGATTAGGGGCTCTGGAAACACCATATATTTT; CDR3: CASSPTIRGSGNTIYF
V: TRBV6-1; J: TRBJ2-5; D: -; size: -; DNA: TGTGCGGGCAGTGGGGGCGGGGAGCAAGAGACCCAGTACTTT; CDR3: CAGSGGGEQETQYF
V: TRBV30; J: TRBJ2-2; D: TRBD2; size: -; DNA: TGTGCCTGGAGTGCCTCCGGGACTAGCGACGTCGGGGAGCTGTTTTTT; CDR3: CAWSASGTSDVGELFF
V: TRBV6-1; J: TRBJ2-2; D: -; size: many; DNA: TGTGCCAGCGTCACCGGGGAGCTGTTTTTT; CDR3: CASVTGELFF
V: TRBV6-1; J: TRBJ2-7; D: TRBD2; size: few; DNA: TGTGCCAGCAGGGAACTACTAGCGGGGGCCTACGAGCAGTACTTC; CDR3: CASRELLAGAYEQYF
V: TRBV6-1; J: TRBJ2-1; D: -; size: -; DNA: TGTGCCAGCAGATCAAGGGGTCAGCCCTACGAGCAGTTCTTC; CDR3: CASRSRGQPYEQFF
V: TRBV23-1; J: TRBJ2-2; D: TRBD1; size: many; DNA: TGCGCCAGCAGTCACCTTAAGGGGACAGGGGGCCCACGAATAAACACCGGGGAGCTGTTTTTT; CDR3: CASSHLKGTGGPRINTGELFF
V: TRBV7-2; J: TRBJ2-3; D: TRBD2; size: -; DNA: TGTGCCAGCAGCTCCAGCGGGGCCACAGATACGCAGTATTTT; CDR3: CASSSSGATDTQYF
V: TRBV20-1; J: TRBJ2-3; D: -; size: many; DNA: TGCAGTGCTAGCGACAGTTCGCGGACAGATACGCAGTATTTT; CDR3: CSASDSSRTDTQYF
V: TRBV10-2; J: TRBJ2-3; D: TRBD2; size: -; DNA: TGCGCCAGGGGAGATGGGGCGGGGGGCACAGAGACGCAGTATTTC; CDR3: CARGDGAGGTETQYF
V: TRBV4-1; J: TRBJ2-3; D: -; size: -; DNA: TGCGCCAGCAGCCAAGAACTGGTGGGGAGTAGCGGCACAGATACGCAGTATTTT; CDR3: CASSQELVGSSGTDTQYF
V: TRBV27; J: TRBJ2-1; D: TRBD2; size: few; DNA: TGTGCCAGCAGTAGTAAACCTGGACTAGCGGACTACAATGAGCAGTTCTTC; CDR3: CASSSKPGLADYNEQFF
V: TRBV11-2; J: TRBJ1-2; D: -; size: -; DNA: TGTGCCAGCAGCTTAGACAGGAACTATGGCTACACCTTC; CDR3: CASSLDRNYGYTF
V: TRBV6-5; J: TRBJ1-1; D: -; size: -; DNA: TGTGCCAGCAGTTATTACGGGGACACTGAAGCTTTCTTT; CDR3: CASSYYGDTEAFF
V: TRBV9; J: TRBJ2-3; D: -; size: -; DNA: TGTGCCAGCAGCCCCCAGGGGGGGCGGGTTCTCACAGATACGCAGTATTTT; CDR3: CASSPQGGRVLTDTQYF
V: TRBV27; J: TRBJ2-3; D: -; size: -; DNA: TGTGCGGGGAGTGTGGGCGGGTTCAAAGATACGCAGTATTTT; CDR3: CAGSVGGFKDTQYF
V: TRBV6-5; J: TRBJ2-2; D: -; size: medium-sized; DNA: TGTGCCAGCAGTTCCTCCGGGAATGCCGGGGAGCTGTTTTTT; CDR3: CASSSSGNAGELFF
V: TRBV7-2; J: TRBJ2-4; D: -; size: -; DNA: TGTGCCAGCAGCTTAGTTAACACGGGGACTGCAGTCCGGGATAAGGTCATTCAGTACTTC; CDR3: CASSLVNTGTAVRDKVIQYF
V: TRBV7-2; J: TRBJ1-2; D: -; size: many; DNA: TGTGCCAGCAGCCCAAGTGGAACAGGGAATGGCTACACCTTC; CDR3: CASSPSGTGNGYTF
V: TRBV27; J: TRBJ2-1; D: TRBD2; size: -; DNA: TGTGCCAGCAGTTTTGGTAGTGGACTAGCGGGCCACAATGAGCAGTTCTTC; CDR3: CASSFGSGLAGHNEQFF
V: TRBV6-1; J: TRBJ2-7; D: -; size: -; DNA: TGTGCGGGCAGTGGGGGCCTAGTCCAAGATACGCAGTACTTC; CDR3: CAGSGGLVQDTQYF
V: TRBV6-1; J: TRBJ2-7; D: TRBD1; size: many; DNA: TGTGCCAGCAGCAGCGGACAGGGGACCTACGAGCAGTACTTC; CDR3: CASSSGQGTYEQYF
V: TRBV6-1; J: TRBJ2-3; D: TRBD2; size: -; DNA: TGTGCCAGCAGTAGACTAGCGGAAAGCACAGATACGCAGTATTTT; CDR3: CASSRLAESTDTQYF
V: TRBV6-5; J: TRBJ2-1; D: TRBD1; size: medium-sized; DNA: TGTGCCAGCAGTTCCGGACAGGGTGGGACCTACAATGAGCAGTTCTTC; CDR3: CASSSGQGGTYNEQFF
V: TRBV3-1; J: TRBJ2-5; D: TRBD1; size: -; DNA: TGTGCCAGCAGCCCCCCGGGACAGGCGGGGCTTGAAAGGCGTGCCAAAGACATCCAGTACTTC; CDR3: CASSPPGQAGLERRAKDIQYF
V: TRBV10-1; J: TRBJ2-5; D: -; size: -; DNA: TGCGCGGGGCGCGGGGTGCGTGACGAAGAGACCCAGTACTTC; CDR3: CAGRGVRDEETQYF
V: TRBV6-5; J: TRBJ2-1; D: -; size: few; DNA: TGTGCCAGCAGTTACCGTACCACAGGGAGCAATGAGCAGTTCTTC; CDR3: CASSYRTTGSNEQFF
V: TRBV27; J: TRBJ2-5; D: TRBD2; size: -; DNA: TGTGCGAGGAGCGGGGGCGGGTTCACAGATACCCAGTACTTC; CDR3: CARSGGGFTDTQYF
V: TRBV30; J: TRBJ2-6; D: -; size: -; DNA: TGTGCCTGGATCCTCAGGACTGAGGGGGCCAACGTCCTGACTTTC; CDR3: CAWILRTEGANVLTF
V: TRBV6-1; J: TRBJ1-1; D: -; size: many; DNA: TGTGCCAGCAAGGACACTAAAACTGAAGCTTTCTTT; CDR3: CASKDTKTEAFF